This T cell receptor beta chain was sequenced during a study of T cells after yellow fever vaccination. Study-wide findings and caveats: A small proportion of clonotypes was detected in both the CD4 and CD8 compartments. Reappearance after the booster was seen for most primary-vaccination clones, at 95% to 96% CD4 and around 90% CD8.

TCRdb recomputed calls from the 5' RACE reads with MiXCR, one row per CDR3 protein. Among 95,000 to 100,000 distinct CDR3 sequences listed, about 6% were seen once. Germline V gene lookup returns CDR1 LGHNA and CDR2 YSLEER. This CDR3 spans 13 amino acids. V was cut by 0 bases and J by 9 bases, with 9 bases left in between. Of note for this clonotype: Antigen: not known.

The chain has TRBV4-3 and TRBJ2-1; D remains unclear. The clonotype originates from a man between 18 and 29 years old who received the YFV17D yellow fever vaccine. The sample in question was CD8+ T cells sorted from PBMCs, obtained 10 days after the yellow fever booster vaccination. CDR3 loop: CASSQDNVVEQFF. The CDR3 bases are TGCGCCAGCAGCCAAGATAACGTAGTTGAGCAGTTCTTC.